This TCR beta chain stems from a study of regulatory T cells in long-lasting Graves disease. Overall study results and limits: It is possible that accuracy was reduced by the small size of the sample. Among the persistent patients, some 2,900 public clonotypes were shared, more than the approximately 970 shared among new patients.

Losses at the gene ends were 3 bases for V and 1 base for J; bases not matched to a gene: 6. Looked up from germline, CDR1 is MDHEN and CDR2 is SYDVKM. The CDR3 is made up of 16 amino acids. Building of the TCR beta libraries involved iRepertoire HTBI primers and Arm-PCR of CDR3 regions. Authors' analysis steps: Samples revealed approximately 67 TRBV and over 12 TRBJ segments. TCRdb reprocessed the multiplex PCR reads via MiXCR and lists one record per CDR3 protein. V and J calls and clone size were set by TCRdb, not the authors. The sample has 200,000 to 250,000 distinct CDR3 sequences; around 18% are singletons. This clonotype was observed at least ten times. Its antigen is currently unknown. Time point here: newly diagnosed GD, antithyroid drugs for less than 3 months. PBMC-derived RNA was used for the TCR library.

The sample in question was peripheral blood mononuclear cells (PBMCs), obtained at new diagnosis, from a patient treated with antithyroid drugs. This receptor was obtained from a female donor with Graves disease. The V gene is TRBV28, the J gene TRBJ1-5; 7 bases align to TRBD1. The CDR3 loop is CASSLGGGRSNQPQHF. The CDR3 nucleotides read TGTGCCAGCAGTTTGGGAGGGGGCAGGAGCAATCAGCCCCAGCATTTT.